This T cell receptor (beta chain) was recovered during a study of OX40 agonist ivuxolimab in advanced cancers. About the study: Earlier treatment with anti-PD-1, anti-PD-L1 or anti-CTLA-4 was permitted, and 30% to 40% had received some.

With 6 bases removed from V and 0 bases from J, the gap between germline ends came to 14 bases. The CDR3 covers 15 residues. From germline, CDR1 is SGHNT and CDR2 YENEEA. Study-wide findings and caveats: Also showing low normalized T-cell clonal expansion were some of the nonresponders. Expanded clones tended on average to be more numerous among CD8+ T cells than CD4+. At 0.1 to 3.0 mg/kg and by week 6, CD4+ and CD8+ T cells in the blood had expanded clonally.

This clone was counted a few times. As yet, its antigen is unknown. Clones were read by immunoSEQ multiplex PCR, and TCRdb kept only the in-frame ones, dropping some. This table has over 50,000 clones, about four fifths appearing once. This sequence joins TRBV11-3 and TRBJ2-5, with D possibly being TRBD2 (5 bases). The sample in question was CD4+ or CD8+ T cells sorted from blood, obtained in a trial of the OX40 agonist ivuxolimab. This sequence was found in an adult with an advanced solid tumor such as melanoma, head and neck, liver or kidney cancer. DNA of the CDR3: TGTGCCAGCAGATCGCAAGCGGAGTACCAAGAGACCCAGTACTTC. Its translation is CASRSQAEYQETQYF. Filled out from reference TRBV11-3 and TRBJ2-5, the complete variable domain reads EAGVVQSPRYKIIEKKQPVAFWCNPISGHNTLYWYLQNLGQGPELLIRYENEEAVDDSQLPKDRFSAERLKGVDSTLKIQPAELGDSAVYLCASRSQAEYQETQYFGPGTRLLVL.